The 20 T cell receptor beta chains below come from one sample, sequenced in a study of cytomegalovirus exposure and HLA in healthy donors. The study ran its PCR with 60 Vbeta and 13 Jbeta primers. The method was immunoSEQ multiplex PCR; TCRdb's version includes in-frame clones alone and lacks a portion of them. The table shows roughly 86,000 clones, with 77% occurring only once. The sample comprised PBMCs. These receptors all come from a man aged 45-60 years in good health and CMV-seropositive.

The V gene is TRBV2, the J gene TRBJ1-2, with D tentatively TRBD1 (5 bases). This CDR3 spans 17 amino acids. The germline V and J ends were trimmed by 5 bases and 5 bases, with 24 bases remaining between them. Germline V lookup: CDR1 SNHLY, CDR2 FYNNEI. The CDR3 sequence is CASSPGRGRREEYGYTF. The CDR3 DNA is TGTGCCAGCAGTCCTGGACGGGGCCGGCGGGAAGAGTATGGCTACACCTTC.

This sequence joins TRBV7-3 and TRBJ1-6; D unresolved. Per the germline V gene, CDR1 is SGHTA and CDR2 is FQGTGA. The length of the CDR3 is 13 residues. The V end lost 5 bases, the J end lost 9 bases, and 11 bases lay between the germline ends. The CDR3 spells CASSVLFGSPLHF. The CDR3 region has the DNA TGTGCCAGCAGCGTACTCTTTGGTTCACCCCTCCACTTT.

The chain uses TRBV5-1 and TRBJ2-1; TRBD1 agrees at 8 bases. Germline CDR1 and CDR2: SGHRS and YFSETQ. V lost 4 bases and J lost 4; bases outside the gene matches: 7. The CDR3 spans 15 residues. DNA of the CDR3: TGCGCCAGCAGCGACTCGGACAGGGCTTACAATGAGCAGTTCTTC. It is translated as CASSDSDRAYNEQFF.

The chain is built from TRBV9 and TRBJ2-7; D may be TRBD2 (5 bases). Germline-derived CDR1 and CDR2 are SGDLS and YYNGEE. The CDR3 has 16 amino acids. Trimming pared 2 bases from V and 2 bases from J, leaving 17 bases between. The CDR3 loop reads CASSVGSEIGTYEQYF. CDR3 nucleotide sequence: TGTGCCAGCAGCGTTGGTTCTGAGATCGGGACCTACGAGCAGTACTTC.

The chain couples TRBV19 to TRBJ2-2; D ambiguous. Trimming left V 4 bases short and J 0 bases short, with 6 bases between. CDR3 length: 14 amino acids. The V gene's germline CDR1 is LNHDA and CDR2 SQIVND (reference sequence). CDR3 in amino acids: CASSNPSNTGELFF. As DNA, the CDR3 is TGTGCCAGTAGTAATCCCTCGAACACCGGGGAGCTGTTTTTT.

The chain combines TRBV28 with TRBJ2-1; D gene ambiguous. The ends were cut back, 5 bases at V and 6 bases at J, with 8 bases in the middle. The CDR3 consists of 12 residues. Looked up from germline, CDR1 is MDHEN and CDR2 is SYDVKM. CDR3 sequence (DNA): TGTGCCAGCAGTGGCAGGTTCAATGAGCAGTTCTTC. Amino acids: CASSGRFNEQFF.

This clone has a single count. The chain recombines TRBV15 with TRBJ1-2; no firm D call. Trimming removed 3 bases from V and 2 bases from J, with 13 bases in between. There are 15 residues in the CDR3. Germline CDR1 reads LNHNV; CDR2 reads YYDKDF (reference sequence). The CDR3 coding sequence is TGTGCCACCAGCAGCTCCCCCCCTCTGAACTATGGCTACACCTTC. It translates to CATSSSPPLNYGYTF.

As to this clone: The same CDR3 also results from other DNA sequences found in this sample. The chain employs TRBV29-1 and TRBJ1-2; 8 nucleotides match TRBD1. CDR3 length: 12 residues. Germline assignment: CDR1 SQVTM and CDR2 ANQGSEA. The V gene end was trimmed by 6 bases and the J gene end by 7 bases; junction bases not matched to a gene: 7. As DNA, the CDR3 is TGCAGCGTCGTAGACAGGGGTGGTGGCTACACCTTC. Its translation: CSVVDRGGGYTF.

The V call is TRBV7-9, the J call TRBJ2-7; TRBD1 matches at 8 bases. With 5 bases clipped from V and 4 bases from J, the junction kept 4 bases outside the gene matches. The CDR3 has 13 residues. The germline gives CDR1 SEHNR, CDR2 FQNEAQ (reference sequence). The CDR3 nucleotides read TGTGCCAGCAGCCCACGACAGGGGTACGAGCAGTACTTC. It is translated as CASSPRQGYEQYF. The full variable domain, in which reference TRBV7-9 and TRBJ2-7 provide the parts outside the CDR3, is DTGVSQNPRHKITKRGQNVTFRCDPISEHNRLYWYRQTLGQGPEFLTYFQNEAQLEKSRLLSDRFSAERPKGSFSTLEIQRTEQGDSAMYLCASSPRQGYEQYFGPGTRLTVT.

The rearrangement joins TRBV9 to TRBJ2-1, with 9 nucleotides matching TRBD2. CDR3 length: 14 amino acids. The V segment lost 0 bases and the J segment 8 bases; nucleotides outside the gene matches: 3. The germline gives CDR1 SGDLS, CDR2 YYNGEE. CDR3 sequence (DNA): TGTGCCAGCAGCGTAGGGACTAGCGTGCATGAGCAGTTCTTC. It translates to CASSVGTSVHEQFF.

The chain employs TRBV7-2 and TRBJ1-2, with D possibly TRBD1 on 6 matching bases. The CDR3 has 15 amino acids. V lost 4 bases and J 3 bases, leaving 15 bases between the germline ends. Germline CDR1 is SGHTA and CDR2 is FQGNSA. CDR3 sequence (DNA): TGTGCCAGCAGCTCCACGATGACAGGAGACTATGGCTACACCTTC. Its translation: CASSSTMTGDYGYTF.

The chain uses TRBV19 and TRBJ1-1; 10 nucleotides line up with TRBD1. The V and J ends lost 3 bases and 6 bases, in that order; junction bases with no gene match: 4. Germline values: CDR1 LNHDA, CDR2 SQIVND (reference sequence). The length of the CDR3 is 14 residues. CDR3 sequence: CASSMGTGEAEAFF. The DNA of the CDR3 is TGTGCCAGTAGTATGGGGACAGGGGAGGCTGAAGCTTTCTTT.

The chain combines TRBV7-3 with TRBJ2-3, with 8 nucleotides matching TRBD2. CDR1 is SGHTA, CDR2 FQGTGA, per germline. The CDR3 totals 17 residues. V shed 1 base, J shed 5 bases, and the junction held 11 bases outside the gene matches. CDR3: CASSLIAGPLPRDTQYF. The CDR3 nucleotides read TGTGCCAGCAGCTTAATAGCGGGGCCCTTACCCCGAGATACGCAGTATTTT.

The sample holds one count of this clone. This chain joins TRBV15 and TRBJ1-2; D not certain. Trimming removed 0 bases at V and 5 bases at J, with 7 bases between. Germline-derived CDR1 and CDR2 are LNHNV and YYDKDF (reference sequence). The CDR3 totals 13 residues. The CDR3 DNA reads TGTGCCACCAGCAGAGATCCCGGGTATGGCTACACCTTC. Amino acid sequence: CATSRDPGYGYTF.

This clone occurred a few times. J is TRBJ2-7 and V is TRBV7-2; 9 nucleotides line up with TRBD2. The CDR3 sequence is 15 residues long. The V and J ends lost 5 bases and 0 bases, in that order; junction bases with no gene match: 5. CDR1 is SGHTA, CDR2 FQGNSA, per germline. CDR3 in amino acids: CASSNSGGSSYEQYF. The CDR3 bases are TGTGCCAGCAGCAATAGCGGGGGAAGCTCCTACGAGCAGTACTTC.

Worth noting for this clone: The junction and the germline gene differ at one end; a read error may be behind it. The chain combines TRBV5-5 with TRBJ1-2; 10 positions agree with TRBD1. The V gene's germline CDR1 is SGHKS and CDR2 YYEKEE (reference sequence). This CDR3 comprises 14 residues. The chain's CDR3 is CASRPGQGNYGYPF. The DNA of the CDR3 is TGTGCCAGCAGACCGGGACAGGGGAACTATGGCTACCCCTTC.

This clone has more than one count but fewer than ten. The genes are TRBV19 and TRBJ2-1, with 8 bases aligning to TRBD2. This CDR3 spans 19 amino acids. V lost 4 bases to trimming and J lost 3 bases; unmatched junction nucleotides: 17. Germline V gene data show CDR1 as LNHDA and CDR2 as SQIVND (reference sequence). The CDR3 sequence: CASSSQRIPGLVFYNEQFF. The CDR3 DNA reads TGTGCCAGTAGTAGTCAGCGAATACCGGGACTAGTTTTCTACAATGAGCAGTTCTTC.

The chain combines TRBV7-2 with TRBJ1-2; D not certain. CDR3 length: 18 residues. V dropped 4 bases and J dropped 3 bases, with 24 bases sitting between them. The germline V gene has CDR1 SGHTA and CDR2 FQGNSA. The CDR3 here is CASSSYSQTPATHYGYTF. The CDR3 DNA reads as TGTGCCAGCAGCTCCTACTCACAGACCCCGGCAACACACTATGGCTACACCTTC. The variable domain in full, with the rest retrieved from reference TRBV7-2 and TRBJ1-2, is GAGVSQSPSNKVTEKGKDVELRCDPISGHTALYWYRQSLGQGLEFLIYFQGNSAPDKSGLPSDRFSAERTGGSVSTLTIQRTQQEDSAVYLCASSSYSQTPATHYGYTFGSGTRLTVV.

This sequence joins TRBV5-1 and TRBJ1-3, with a possible D match to TRBD1 (6 bases). Germline-derived CDR1 and CDR2 are SGHRS and YFSETQ. V shed 2 bases and J shed 0 bases, with 12 bases lying between them. The CDR3 is 16 amino acids. CDR3 in DNA: TGCGCCAGCAGCTTAGGGCAGGGGAGCTCTGGAAACACCATATATTTT. Amino acids: CASSLGQGSSGNTIYF.

V and J are TRBV6-4 and TRBJ1-2, with TRBD1 matching over 7 bases. Germline V gene lookup returns CDR1 MRHNA and CDR2 SNTAGT. V shed 5 bases, J shed 7 bases, and the junction held 7 bases outside the gene matches. This CDR3 contains 13 residues. DNA of the CDR3: TGTGCCAGCAGTCCGACAGGGACTAGTGGCTACACCTTC. Translated: CASSPTGTSGYTF.